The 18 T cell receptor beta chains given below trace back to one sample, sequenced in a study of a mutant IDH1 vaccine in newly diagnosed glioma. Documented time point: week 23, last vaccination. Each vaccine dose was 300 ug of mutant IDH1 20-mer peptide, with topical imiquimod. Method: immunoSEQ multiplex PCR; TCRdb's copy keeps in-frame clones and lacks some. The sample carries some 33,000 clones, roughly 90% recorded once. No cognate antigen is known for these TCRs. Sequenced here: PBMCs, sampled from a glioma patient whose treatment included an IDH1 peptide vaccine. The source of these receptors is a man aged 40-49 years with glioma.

CDR3 DNA sequence: TGTGCCAGCAGTGTGGTGGGGGCCCGAAACACCATATATTTT. It translates to CASSVVGARNTIYF. J is TRBJ1-3 and V is TRBV2, with D possibly matching TRBD1 (6 bases). CDR3 length: 14 amino acids. The germline CDR1 and CDR2 sequences are SNHLY and FYNNEI. V was clipped by 4 bases and J by 5 bases, with 12 bases between them. Complete variable domain (other parts from reference TRBV2 and TRBJ1-3): EPEVTQTPSHQVTQMGQEVILRCVPISNHLYFYWYRQILGQKVEFLVSFYNNEISEKSEIFDDQFSVERPDGSNFTLKIRSTKLEDSAMYFCASSVVGARNTIYFGEGSWLTVV.

CDR3 residues: CASSLATSGAGNTIYF. CDR3 DNA sequence: TGCGCCAGCAGCTTGGCAACATCAGGGGCCGGAAACACCATATATTTT. The rearrangement joins TRBV5-1 to TRBJ1-3, with a tentative D call TRBD1 (6 bases). The germline V gene has CDR1 SGHRS and CDR2 YFSETQ. The V end lost 0 bases, the J end lost 4 bases, and 14 bases lay between the germline ends. This CDR3 is 16 amino acids long.

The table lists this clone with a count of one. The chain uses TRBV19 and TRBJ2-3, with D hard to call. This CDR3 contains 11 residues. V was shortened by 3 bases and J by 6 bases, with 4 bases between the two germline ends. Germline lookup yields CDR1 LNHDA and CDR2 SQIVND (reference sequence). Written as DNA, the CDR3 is TGTGCCAGTAGTATGTGGGATACGCAGTATTTT. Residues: CASSMWDTQYF.

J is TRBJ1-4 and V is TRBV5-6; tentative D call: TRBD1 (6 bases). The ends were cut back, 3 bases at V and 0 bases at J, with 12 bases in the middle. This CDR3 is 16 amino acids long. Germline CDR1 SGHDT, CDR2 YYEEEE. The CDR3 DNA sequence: TGTGCCAGCAGCTCGTACAGGACAGCAACTAATGAAAAACTGTTTTTT. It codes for CASSSYRTATNEKLFF.

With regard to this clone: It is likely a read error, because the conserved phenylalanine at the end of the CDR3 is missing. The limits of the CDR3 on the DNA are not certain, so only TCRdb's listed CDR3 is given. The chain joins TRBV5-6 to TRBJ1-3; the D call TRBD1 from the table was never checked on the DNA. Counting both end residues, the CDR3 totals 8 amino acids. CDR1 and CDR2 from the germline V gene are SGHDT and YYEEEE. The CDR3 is CASSLQGA.

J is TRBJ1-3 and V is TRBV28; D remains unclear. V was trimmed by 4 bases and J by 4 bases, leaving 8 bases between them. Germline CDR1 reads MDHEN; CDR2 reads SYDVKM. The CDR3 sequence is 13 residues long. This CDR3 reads CASSSGRGNTIYF. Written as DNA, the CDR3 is TGTGCCAGCAGTTCCGGGAGAGGAAACACCATATATTTT.

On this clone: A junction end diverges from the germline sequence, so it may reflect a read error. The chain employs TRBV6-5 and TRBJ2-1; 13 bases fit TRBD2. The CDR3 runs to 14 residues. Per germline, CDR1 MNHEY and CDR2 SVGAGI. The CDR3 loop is CASSIGLAGANQLF. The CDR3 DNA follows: TGTGCCAGCAGTATTGGACTAGCGGGAGCAAACCAGCTCTTC.

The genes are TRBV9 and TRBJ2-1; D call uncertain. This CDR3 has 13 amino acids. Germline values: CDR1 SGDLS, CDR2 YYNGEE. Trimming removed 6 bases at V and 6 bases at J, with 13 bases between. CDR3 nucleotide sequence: TGTGCCAGCAACCGAGATCAAGGCAATGAGCAGTTCTTC. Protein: CASNRDQGNEQFF. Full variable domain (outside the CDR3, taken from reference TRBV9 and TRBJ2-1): DSGVTQTPKHLITATGQRVTLRCSPRSGDLSVYWYQQSLDQGLQFLIQYYNGEERAKGNILERFSAQQFPDLHSELNLSSLELGDSALYFCASNRDQGNEQFFGPGTRLTVL.

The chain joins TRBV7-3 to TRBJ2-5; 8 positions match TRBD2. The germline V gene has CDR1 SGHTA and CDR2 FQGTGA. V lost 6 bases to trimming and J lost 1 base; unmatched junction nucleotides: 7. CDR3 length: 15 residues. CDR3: CASSMAGGAQETQYF. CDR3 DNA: TGTGCCAGCAGTATGGCGGGAGGTGCCCAAGAGACCCAGTACTTC.

The CDR3 DNA reads as TGTGCCAGCAGGGGGGCCGGGAATGTTGAAGCTTTCTTT. Its protein is CASRGAGNVEAFF. The chain has TRBV19 and TRBJ1-1; 7 bases map to TRBD1. Trimming at V came to 9 bases and at J to 7 bases, leaving 11 bases not matched to a gene. The CDR3 is 13 amino acids. Per the germline V gene, CDR1 is LNHDA and CDR2 is SQIVND (reference sequence).

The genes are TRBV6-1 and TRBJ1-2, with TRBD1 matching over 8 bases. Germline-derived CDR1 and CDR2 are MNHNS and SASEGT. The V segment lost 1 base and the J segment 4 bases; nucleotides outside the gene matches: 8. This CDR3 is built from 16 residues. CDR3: CASSEGAQGEGYGYTF. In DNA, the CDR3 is TGTGCCAGCAGTGAAGGGGCACAGGGGGAAGGCTATGGCTACACCTTC.

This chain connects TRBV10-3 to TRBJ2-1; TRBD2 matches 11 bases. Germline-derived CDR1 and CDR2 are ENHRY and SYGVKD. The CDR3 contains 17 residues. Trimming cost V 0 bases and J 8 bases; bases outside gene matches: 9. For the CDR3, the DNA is TGTGCCATCAGTGAGTCGAAGGTAGCGGGAGGGCCCTATGAGCAGTTCTTC. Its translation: CAISESKVAGGPYEQFF.

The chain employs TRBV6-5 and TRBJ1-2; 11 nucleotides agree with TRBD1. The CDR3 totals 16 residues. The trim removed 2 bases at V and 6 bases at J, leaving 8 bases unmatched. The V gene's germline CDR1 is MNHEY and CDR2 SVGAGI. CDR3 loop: CASSYHGQGASDGYTF. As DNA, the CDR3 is TGTGCCAGCAGTTACCATGGACAGGGGGCTTCAGATGGCTACACCTTC.

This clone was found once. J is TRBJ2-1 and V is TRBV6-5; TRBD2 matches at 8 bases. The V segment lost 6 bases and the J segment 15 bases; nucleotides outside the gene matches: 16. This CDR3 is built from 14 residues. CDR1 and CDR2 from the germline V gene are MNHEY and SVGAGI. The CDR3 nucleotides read TGTGCCAGCAGGTCTAGCGGGTCCGAAACGATGGGGTTCTTC. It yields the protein CASRSSGSETMGFF.

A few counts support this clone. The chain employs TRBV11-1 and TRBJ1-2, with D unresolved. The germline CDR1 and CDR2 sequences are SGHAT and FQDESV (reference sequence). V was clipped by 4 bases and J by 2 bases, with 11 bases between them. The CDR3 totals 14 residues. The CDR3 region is CASSSFMENYGYTF. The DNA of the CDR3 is TGTGCCAGCAGCTCTTTTATGGAGAACTATGGCTACACCTTC.

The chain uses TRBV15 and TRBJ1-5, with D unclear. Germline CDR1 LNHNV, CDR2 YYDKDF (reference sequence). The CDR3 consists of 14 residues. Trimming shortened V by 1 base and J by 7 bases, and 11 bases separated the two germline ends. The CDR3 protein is CATSRGPSLQPQHF. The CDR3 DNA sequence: TGTGCCACCAGCAGAGGTCCGAGTTTACAGCCCCAGCATTTT. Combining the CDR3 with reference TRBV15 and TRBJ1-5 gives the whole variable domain DAMVIQNPRYQVTQFGKPVTLSCSQTLNHNVMYWYQQKSSQAPKLLFHYYDKDFNNEADTPDNFQSRRPNTSFCFLDIRSPGLGDTAMYLCATSRGPSLQPQHFGDGTRLSIL.

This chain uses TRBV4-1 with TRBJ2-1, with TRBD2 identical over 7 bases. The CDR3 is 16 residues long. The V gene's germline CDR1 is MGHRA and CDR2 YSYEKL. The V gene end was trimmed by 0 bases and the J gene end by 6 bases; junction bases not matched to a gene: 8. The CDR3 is CASSQEVGGRGNEQFF. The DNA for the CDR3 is TGCGCCAGCAGCCAAGAAGTTGGCGGGAGAGGCAATGAGCAGTTCTTC.

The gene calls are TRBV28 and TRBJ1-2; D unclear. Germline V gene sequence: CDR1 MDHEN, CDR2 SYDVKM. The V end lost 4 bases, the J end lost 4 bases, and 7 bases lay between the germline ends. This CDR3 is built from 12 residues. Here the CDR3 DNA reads TGTGCCAGCAGTTCAGCCTTCTATGGCTACACCTTC. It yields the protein CASSSAFYGYTF.